These 15 T cell receptor beta chains were all obtained from the same sample, sequenced in a study of CD8 T cells in Susac syndrome (dated by TCRdb to the late 2010s). Receptors were amplified or captured by the immunoSEQ multiplex PCR assay. RNA was extracted using the RNeasy kit, and about 0.45 to 1 ug of the RNA was reverse transcribed with random hexamers. Using fastp at Q25 and MiXCR, TCRdb reprocessed the public reads and kept productive beta chains. Every CDR3 protein is listed once, alongside the most common genes and DNA of its rows. This sample holds roughly 130,000 distinct CDR3 sequences; about 95% were observed only once. In total, the top ten clones hold more than 0.1% of the sample. Sequencing was carried out using CD4+ T cells from PBMCs. Every receptor here comes from a human donor in good health.

This clonotype was found a few times. V gene TRBV7-2 combines with J gene TRBJ2-4; either TRBD1 or TRBD2 may fit D (6 bases each). The CDR3 loop spans 13 amino acids. V lost 8 bases to trimming and J lost 7 bases, with 15 bases between them. Germline CDR1 and CDR2: SGHTA and FQGNSA. Here the CDR3 reads CASGPGDTNIQYF. DNA of the CDR3: TGTGCCAGCGGGCCGGGGGACACCAACATTCAGTACTTC. Full variable domain (outside the CDR3, taken from reference TRBV7-2 and TRBJ2-4): GAGVSQSPSNKVTEKGKDVELRCDPISGHTALYWYRQSLGQGLEFLIYFQGNSAPDKSGLPSDRFSAERTGGSVSTLTIQRTQQEDSAVYLCASGPGDTNIQYFGAGTRLSVL.

The rearrangement uses TRBV5-1 and TRBJ1-1, with a tentative D call TRBD1 (6 bases). CDR1 and CDR2 (germline): SGHRS, YFSETQ. V was pared by 2 bases and J by 1 base, with 15 bases between. This CDR3 has 16 residues. CDR3 residues: CASSFDVGQKNTEAFF. The CDR3 DNA follows: TGCGCCAGCAGCTTTGACGTAGGACAGAAGAACACTGAAGCTTTCTTT.

V is TRBV20-1 and J is TRBJ2-7, with D possibly matching TRBD2 (6 bases). CDR3 length equals 14 residues. V dropped 6 bases and J dropped 6 bases, with 21 bases sitting between them. CDR1 and CDR2 (germline): DFQATT, SNEGSKA (reference sequence). The CDR3 bases are TGCAGTGCCCTAGGTGGGACTTCATCCGTCGAGCAGTACTTC. The encoded protein is CSALGGTSSVEQYF.

The rearrangement joins TRBV29-1 to TRBJ1-1; 9 bases are a match to TRBD1. There are 10 residues in the CDR3. Germline V gene lookup returns CDR1 SQVTM and CDR2 ANQGSEA. V was pared by 8 bases and J by 10 bases, with 5 bases of the junction left unmatched. CDR3 loop: CSIYRGRAFF. The CDR3 nucleotides are TGCAGCATTTACAGGGGGCGAGCTTTCTTT.

This rearrangement joins TRBV2 to TRBJ2-7; D remains unclear. The V end was cut by 5 bases, the J end by 6 bases, with 8 bases between. The germline V gene has CDR1 SNHLY and CDR2 FYNNEI. The CDR3 has 11 amino acids. CDR3 DNA sequence: TGTGCCAGCAGTCAAGGGTTCGAGCAGTACTTC. Amino acid sequence: CASSQGFEQYF.

The chain employs TRBV6-1 and TRBJ2-3; 7 positions match TRBD2. J lost 5 bases, V lost 6 bases, and 8 bases had no gene match. The germline CDR1 and CDR2 sequences are MNHNS and SASEGT. CDR3 size: 14 residues. The CDR3, as DNA: TGTGCCAGCAGCCTCAGCGGGACGGTAGATACGCAGTATTTT. Amino acid sequence: CASSLSGTVDTQYF.

The CDR3 region is CSARRGATDTQYF. The CDR3 bases are TGCAGTGCTAGAAGGGGAGCGACAGATACGCAGTATTTT. This chain joins TRBV20-1 and TRBJ2-3; D possibly matches TRBD1 or TRBD2 (5 bases each). Trimming left V 2 bases short and J 3 bases short, with 9 bases between. The CDR3 is 13 residues long. Germline CDR1 is DFQATT and CDR2 is SNEGSKA (reference sequence).

This chain links TRBV29-1 with TRBJ1-1; D gene uncertain. CDR1 and CDR2 (germline): SQVTM, ANQGSEA. The CDR3 is 12 residues long. The V end lost 4 bases, the J end lost 0 bases, and 6 bases lay between the germline ends. The CDR3 spells CSVGQMNTEAFF. The CDR3 region has the DNA TGCAGCGTTGGGCAGATGAACACTGAAGCTTTCTTT.

The J gene is TRBJ1-6, the V gene TRBV6-1, with D hard to call. Per germline, CDR1 MNHNS and CDR2 SASEGT. CDR3 length: 12 amino acids. The ends were cut back, 1 base at V and 9 bases at J, with 4 bases in the middle. CDR3 nucleotides: TGTGCCAGCAGTGAAGACGGTTCACCCCTCCACTTT. Translating it yields CASSEDGSPLHF.

V usage is TRBV7-9 and J usage is TRBJ2-1; perhaps TRBD1 as D (5 bases). V lost 5 bases to trimming and J lost 7 bases, with 24 bases between them. CDR1 SEHNR and CDR2 FQNEAQ come from the germline V gene (reference sequence). This CDR3 comprises 17 residues. The CDR3 DNA reads as TGTGCCAGCAGCCCATGGGCAGGGCTTTTGAACGGGAATGAGCAGTTCTTC. Protein sequence: CASSPWAGLLNGNEQFF.

This chain joins TRBV3-1 and TRBJ2-6; D perhaps matches TRBD1 (6 bases). Trimming removed 3 bases from V and 1 base from J, with 16 bases in between. This CDR3 region has 18 residues. Germline CDR1 reads LGHDT; CDR2 reads YNNKEL (reference sequence). The CDR3 DNA reads TGTGCCAGCAGCCACTGGGGCAGGGGAGTATCTGGGGCCAACGTCCTGACTTTC. It specifies CASSHWGRGVSGANVLTF. Full variable domain (missing parts from reference TRBV3-1 and TRBJ2-6): DTAVSQTPKYLVTQMGNDKSIKCEQNLGHDTMYWYKQDSKKFLKIMFSYNNKELIINETVPNRFSPKSPDKAHLNLHINSLELGDSAVYFCASSHWGRGVSGANVLTFGAGSRLTVL.

The gene calls are TRBV20-1 and TRBJ1-5; TRBD1 is a possible D gene (5 bases). The length of the CDR3 is 15 residues. The V end was cut by 0 bases, the J end by 0 bases, with 9 bases between. Germline V gene data show CDR1 as DFQATT and CDR2 as SNEGSKA (reference sequence). The CDR3 DNA follows: TGCAGTGCTAGAGAGGGACGCTCTAGCAATCAGCCCCAGCATTTT. Its translation is CSAREGRSSNQPQHF.

The rearrangement links TRBV3-1 to TRBJ1-4; D gene unclear. CDR3 length equals 14 residues. Germline V lookup: CDR1 LGHDT, CDR2 YNNKEL (reference sequence). Trimming pared 2 bases from V and 7 bases from J, leaving 11 bases between. This chain's CDR3 is CASSQRGEGEKLFF. Written as DNA, the CDR3 is TGTGCCAGCAGCCAAAGAGGCGAAGGTGAAAAACTGTTTTTT.

This sequence joins TRBV12-3 or TRBV12-4 and TRBJ2-7; D unresolved. CDR3 size: 13 residues. V gave up 3 bases and J gave up 10 bases, with 16 bases separating them. The CDR3 bases are TGTGCCAGCAGTTTCGATTCGACCACCAACCAGTACTTC. It is translated as CASSFDSTTNQYF.

The chain has TRBV10-3 and TRBJ2-3, with a possible D match to TRBD2 (6 bases). V lost 6 bases, J lost 10 bases, and 20 bases lay in between. The CDR3 spans 14 residues. CDR1 and CDR2 from the germline V gene are ENHRY and SYGVKD. The CDR3 region is CAISPGLTSEAQYF. The CDR3 nucleotides are TGTGCCATCAGCCCGGGACTCACCTCAGAGGCGCAGTATTTT.